The rows below give T cell receptor beta chains drawn from one sample of a study of T cells after yellow fever vaccination. MiXCR was run by TCRdb on the 5' RACE reads, yielding one entry per CDR3 protein. In the table there are tens of thousands of distinct CDR3 sequences, 6.5% to 9% of which are singletons. Sequencing was performed on CD8+ T cells sorted from PBMCs, taken 15 days after the yellow fever booster vaccination. Receptors were obtained from a man aged 30-40 years who received the YFV17D yellow fever vaccine. The CDR3 runs from the conserved cysteine through the conserved F or W. The order of the fields is clone size, D gene, V gene, J gene, CDR3 protein, CDR3 DNA. A D gene is named only where the DNA matches it firmly. Size values are once, few and many counts, or a class for expanded clones, and some rows have none.

clone_size: many
d_call: TRBD1
v_call: TRBV6-2/TRBV6-3
j_call: TRBJ1-2
cdr3_aa: CASTEPGQSYGYTF
cdr3_nt: TGTGCCAGCACCGAGCCGGGACAGAGCTATGGCTACACCTTC

clone_size: many
d_call: -
v_call: TRBV12-3/TRBV12-4
j_call: TRBJ2-4
cdr3_aa: CASSNQENIQYF
cdr3_nt: TGTGCCAGCAGTAACCAAGAAAACATTCAGTACTTC

clone_size: -
d_call: TRBD2
v_call: TRBV4-1
j_call: TRBJ2-1
cdr3_aa: CASSQEMSYTAGDLGEQFF
cdr3_nt: TGCGCCAGCAGCCAAGAAATGAGTTATACGGCGGGAGATTTGGGTGAGCAGTTCTTC

clone_size: many
d_call: -
v_call: TRBV4-3
j_call: TRBJ2-1
cdr3_aa: CASSQWGNEQFF
cdr3_nt: TGCGCCAGCAGCCAATGGGGTAATGAGCAGTTCTTC

clone_size: many
d_call: TRBD1
v_call: TRBV4-1
j_call: TRBJ1-1
cdr3_aa: CASSQAQGALTEAFF
cdr3_nt: TGCGCCAGCAGCCAGGCACAGGGGGCGTTGACTGAAGCTTTCTTT

clone_size: many
d_call: TRBD1
v_call: TRBV7-9
j_call: TRBJ2-5
cdr3_aa: CASSREDRDGETQYF
cdr3_nt: TGTGCCAGCAGCAGAGAGGACAGGGACGGGGAGACCCAGTACTTC

clone_size: many
d_call: -
v_call: TRBV7-9
j_call: TRBJ2-7
cdr3_aa: CASAKGLFEQYF
cdr3_nt: TGTGCCAGCGCCAAAGGGTTGTTCGAGCAGTACTTC

clone_size: many
d_call: -
v_call: TRBV7-9
j_call: TRBJ2-2
cdr3_aa: CASTGNPNTGELFF
cdr3_nt: TGTGCCAGCACCGGTAACCCGAACACCGGGGAGCTGTTTTTT

clone_size: many
d_call: -
v_call: TRBV5-1
j_call: TRBJ2-1
cdr3_aa: CASSLAINDDEQFF
cdr3_nt: TGCGCCAGCAGCTTGGCCATAAACGACGATGAGCAGTTCTTC

clone_size: many
d_call: -
v_call: TRBV7-9
j_call: TRBJ2-1
cdr3_aa: CASSVDYNEQFF
cdr3_nt: TGTGCCAGCAGTGTCGACTACAATGAGCAGTTCTTC

clone_size: many
d_call: TRBD1
v_call: TRBV5-1
j_call: TRBJ2-7
cdr3_aa: CASSLVRQGVYEQYF
cdr3_nt: TGCGCCAGCAGCTTGGTTCGACAGGGCGTCTACGAGCAGTACTTC

clone_size: -
d_call: TRBD2
v_call: TRBV6-5
j_call: TRBJ2-1
cdr3_aa: CASSYSAGGPIEQFF
cdr3_nt: TGTGCCAGCAGTTACTCCGCGGGAGGGCCTATTGAGCAGTTCTTC

clone_size: many
d_call: -
v_call: TRBV6-2/TRBV6-3
j_call: TRBJ1-2
cdr3_aa: CASSPDNVYGYTF
cdr3_nt: TGTGCCAGCAGCCCCGACAATGTCTATGGCTACACCTTC

clone_size: many
d_call: -
v_call: TRBV29-1
j_call: TRBJ2-3
cdr3_aa: CSVEGTSSTDTQYF
cdr3_nt: TGCAGCGTTGAGGGCACCTCTAGCACAGATACGCAGTATTTT

clone_size: few
d_call: -
v_call: TRBV2
j_call: TRBJ2-7
cdr3_aa: CASVDRSYEQYF
cdr3_nt: TGTGCCAGCGTTGACAGATCCTACGAGCAGTACTTC

clone_size: many
d_call: -
v_call: TRBV7-6
j_call: TRBJ2-7
cdr3_aa: CASSPLSLGYEQYF
cdr3_nt: TGTGCCAGCAGCCCACTCTCTCTAGGATACGAGCAGTACTTC

clone_size: many
d_call: -
v_call: TRBV6-5
j_call: TRBJ2-5
cdr3_aa: CASSLTSRETQYF
cdr3_nt: TGTGCCAGCAGTTTAACTAGTAGAGAGACCCAGTACTTC

clone_size: -
d_call: -
v_call: TRBV5-5
j_call: TRBJ2-7
cdr3_aa: CASTGPPDYEQYF
cdr3_nt: TGTGCCAGCACCGGGCCGCCTGACTACGAGCAGTACTTC

clone_size: many
d_call: -
v_call: TRBV27
j_call: TRBJ2-2
cdr3_aa: CATLSNTGELFF
cdr3_nt: TGTGCCACCCTATCGAACACCGGGGAGCTGTTTTTT

clone_size: few
d_call: -
v_call: TRBV28
j_call: TRBJ2-1
cdr3_aa: CASTKGTGPPDNEQFF
cdr3_nt: TGTGCCAGCACCAAGGGGACGGGGCCCCCAGACAATGAGCAGTTCTTC

clone_size: many
d_call: TRBD1
v_call: TRBV29-1
j_call: TRBJ1-2
cdr3_aa: CSVAGQGAEGYGYTF
cdr3_nt: TGCAGCGTTGCGGGACAGGGGGCGGAAGGCTATGGCTACACCTTC

clone_size: many
d_call: TRBD2
v_call: TRBV9
j_call: TRBJ2-1
cdr3_aa: CASSVVDGRSSDEQFF
cdr3_nt: TGTGCCAGCAGCGTAGTTGACGGGAGGAGTTCAGATGAGCAGTTCTTC

clone_size: many
d_call: TRBD2
v_call: TRBV7-9
j_call: TRBJ2-7
cdr3_aa: CASSPGGGGEQYF
cdr3_nt: TGTGCCAGCAGTCCCGGTGGGGGGGGCGAGCAGTACTTC

clone_size: -
d_call: TRBD1
v_call: TRBV5-4
j_call: TRBJ2-7
cdr3_aa: CASSLKTTGDEQYF
cdr3_nt: TGTGCCAGCAGCTTGAAGACGACAGGGGACGAGCAGTACTTC

clone_size: few
d_call: TRBD2
v_call: TRBV2
j_call: TRBJ2-3
cdr3_aa: CASNQGLAGSTDTQYF
cdr3_nt: TGTGCCAGCAACCAGGGACTAGCCGGTAGCACAGATACGCAGTATTTT

clone_size: many
d_call: -
v_call: TRBV12-3/TRBV12-4
j_call: TRBJ2-2
cdr3_aa: CASGFAGELFF
cdr3_nt: TGTGCCAGCGGATTCGCCGGGGAGCTGTTTTTT

clone_size: few
d_call: -
v_call: TRBV11-3
j_call: TRBJ2-1
cdr3_aa: CASSARDMSSYNEQFF
cdr3_nt: TGTGCCAGCAGCGCTAGGGACATGAGCTCCTACAATGAGCAGTTCTTC